This note documents a single TCR beta chain sequence. This record comes from a study of beta chain features in type 1 diabetes. Germline CDR1 LNHDA, CDR2 SQIVND (reference sequence). Germline trimming cut 7 bases from V and 10 bases from J; bases unmatched to any gene: 20. The CDR3 extends over 18 amino acids. Expressed TCRB transcripts were sequenced because the isolated RNA had all been reverse transcribed beforehand. Profiling relied on immunoSEQ multiplex PCR, and the TCRdb table lists in-frame clones only, not all of them. This table holds about 300,000 clones, roughly 8% found once. CD4+ naive, central memory, regulatory and stem cell-like memory cells were sorted via CD45RO/CCR7/CD25/CD127/CD95/CD27.

Input material: central memory CD4+ T cells from blood. This TCR came from a young woman in good health. V gene TRBV19 combines with J gene TRBJ2-1; TRBD2 aligns across 12 bases. CDR3 coding DNA: TGTGCCAGTATCCCATCCCCCTGGCTAGCGGGAGGGGAGCAGGAGCAGTTCTTC. Residues: CASIPSPWLAGGEQEQFF. Variable domain in full (rest from reference TRBV19 and TRBJ2-1): DGGITQSPKYLFRKEGQNVTLSCEQNLNHDAMYWYRQDPGQGLRLIYYSQIVNDFQKGDIAEGYSVSREKKESFPLTVTSAQKNPTAFYLCASIPSPWLAGGEQEQFFGPGTRLTVL.